This is a list of T cell receptor beta chains from one sample in a study of blood T cells in healthy people across ages. Each CDR3 protein gets one entry after TCRdb re-called the 5' RACE reads with MiXCR. In the table there are roughly 1.9 million distinct CDR3 sequences, 30% to 40% of which are singletons. What was sequenced was blood. These receptors originate from a human donor in good health. Each CDR3 is given with its conserved first and last residue. Each record gives: D gene, J gene, V gene, clone size, CDR3 protein, CDR3 DNA. A D gene is named only where the DNA matches it firmly. Not all rows give a size; the values are once, few, many and, for expanded clones, a class.

TRBD1 | TRBJ2-7 | TRBV7-9 | - | CASTLDRDSYEQYF | TGTGCCAGCACCCTTGACAGGGACTCCTACGAGCAGTACTTC
TRBD2 | TRBJ2-7 | TRBV20-1 | - | CSARDREGGYEQYF | TGCAGTGCTAGAGATCGGGAGGGTGGCTACGAGCAGTACTTC
TRBD1 | TRBJ2-5 | TRBV2 | - | CASSEGRGRSETQYF | TGTGCCAGCAGTGAGGGCAGGGGGCGCAGTGAGACCCAGTACTTC
TRBD2 | TRBJ2-1 | TRBV18 | few | CASSRTGTSGNEQFF | TGTGCCAGCTCACGGACCGGGACTAGTGGCAATGAGCAGTTCTTC
- | TRBJ2-7 | TRBV7-3 | - | CASSSYLKPYEQYF | TGTGCCAGCAGCTCATACTTAAAACCCTACGAGCAGTACTTC
TRBD1 | TRBJ1-6 | TRBV7-9 | few | CASSYRRQGVASLHF | TGTGCCAGCAGCTATAGAAGACAGGGTGTCGCTTCCCTCCACTTT
- | TRBJ2-7 | TRBV5-1 | - | CASSFRGGWSYEQYF | TGCGCCAGCAGCTTTCGCGGGGGCTGGTCCTACGAGCAGTACTTC
TRBD1 | TRBJ2-3 | TRBV7-9 | few | CASSSTGGTLTDTQYF | TGTGCCAGCAGCTCGACAGGGGGGACCTTAACAGATACGCAGTATTTT
- | TRBJ2-3 | TRBV6-2/TRBV6-3 | - | CASSPKTDTQYF | TGTGCCAGCAGCCCTAAAACAGATACGCAGTATTTT
- | TRBJ1-2 | TRBV9 | few | CASSAAGPNYGYTF | TGTGCCAGCAGCGCCGCCGGCCCCAACTATGGCTACACCTTC
- | TRBJ2-1 | TRBV14 | once | CASSPSDGYNEQFF | TGTGCTAGCAGCCCATCGGACGGATACAATGAGCAGTTCTTC
TRBD2 | TRBJ2-5 | TRBV5-6 | - | CASSLRGGYNEQYF | TGTGCCAGCAGCTTGCGGGGGGGTTACAATGAGCAGTACTTC
- | TRBJ1-5 | TRBV4-2 | few | CASSQSPEGKYSNQPQHF | TGTGCCAGCAGCCAAAGCCCAGAAGGTAAATATAGCAATCAGCCCCAGCATTTT
- | TRBJ1-2 | TRBV5-1 | few | CASSIAGSTNYGYTF | TGCGCCAGCAGCATAGCCGGGAGCACTAACTATGGCTACACCTTC
- | TRBJ1-1 | TRBV3-1 | - | CASSQLPEMSTEAFF | TGTGCCAGCAGCCAATTGCCAGAAATGAGCACTGAAGCTTTCTTT
TRBD1 | TRBJ2-3 | TRBV7-3 | - | CASSLTDRELYRKGTDTQYF | TGTGCCAGCAGCTTAACGGACAGGGAATTGTACAGGAAGGGCACAGATACGCAGTATTTT
- | TRBJ2-1 | TRBV7-9 | few | CASTQVSADEQFF | TGTGCCAGCACCCAAGTGAGTGCCGATGAGCAGTTCTTC
- | TRBJ1-2 | TRBV20-1 | - | CSAVDSHYGYTF | TGCAGTGCGGTGGACAGCCACTATGGCTACACCTTC
TRBD2 | TRBJ2-1 | TRBV12-3/TRBV12-4 | - | CASSFRLAGVFEQFF | TGTGCCAGCAGTTTTAGACTAGCGGGGGTTTTTGAGCAGTTCTTC
TRBD2 | TRBJ2-3 | TRBV24-1 | - | CATTASGGYTQYF | TGTGCCACCACGGCTAGCGGGGGATATACGCAGTATTTT
- | TRBJ2-3 | TRBV7-9 | - | CASGNGRITDTQYF | TGTGCCAGCGGGAACGGACGGATCACAGATACGCAGTATTTT
- | TRBJ1-4 | TRBV5-1 | - | CASSLTATSEKLFF | TGCGCCAGCAGCTTAACAGCAACTAGTGAAAAACTGTTTTTT
- | TRBJ2-7 | TRBV7-2 | - | CASSSATGGGEQYF | TGTGCCAGCAGCTCCGCAACTGGTGGGGGCGAGCAGTACTTC